This entry features one T cell receptor beta chain sequence. The antigen remains unidentified. These data belong to a study of T cell responses to AZD1222 COVID-19 vaccine. Study summary: Second-dose intervals near 4 or 12 weeks were combined. Study results and limitations: Repertoire samples came only from after the peak T cell response. Clonal diversity may have been underestimated, and the donors were mostly white British, with more females than males. Variant regions that are unmutated are reportedly the target of nearly half of spike-specific TCRs.

TCRdb's copy holds only in-frame clones and misses some; the assay was immunoSEQ multiplex PCR. The sample gives 55,000 to 85,000 clones, 84% of which show up once; 9.8% is in the top ten. The CDR3 sequence is 14 residues long. Germline values: CDR1 ENHRY, CDR2 SYGVKD. Trimming left V 6 bases short and J 5 bases short, with 16 bases between. The V call is TRBV10-3, the J call TRBJ1-2, with a weak D call TRBD1 (6 bases). The sequence came from an adult in good health. Sequencing used peripheral blood, obtained on day 0 of AZD1222 vaccination. The CDR3 DNA follows: TGTGCCATCAGGTCATTGGGGGGCGGATATGGCTACACCTTC. Encoded protein: CAIRSLGGGYGYTF.